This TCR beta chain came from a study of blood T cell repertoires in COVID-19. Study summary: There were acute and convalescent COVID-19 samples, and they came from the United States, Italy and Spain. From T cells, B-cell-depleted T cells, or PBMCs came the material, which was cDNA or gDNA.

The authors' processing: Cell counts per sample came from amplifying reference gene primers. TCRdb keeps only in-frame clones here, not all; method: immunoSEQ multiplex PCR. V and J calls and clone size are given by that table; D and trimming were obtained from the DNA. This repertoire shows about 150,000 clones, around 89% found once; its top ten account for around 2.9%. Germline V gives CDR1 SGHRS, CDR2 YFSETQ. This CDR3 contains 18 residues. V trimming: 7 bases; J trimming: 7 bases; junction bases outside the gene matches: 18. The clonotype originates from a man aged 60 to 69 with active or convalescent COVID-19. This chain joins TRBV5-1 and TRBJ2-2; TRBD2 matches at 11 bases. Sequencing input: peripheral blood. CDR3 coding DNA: TGCGCCAGCGGCCACTCTCGTAGCGGGGGGGTACCTTACGGGGAGCTGTTTTTT. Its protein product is CASGHSRSGGVPYGELFF.